Listed below are T cell receptor beta chains from one sample, sequenced in a study of OX40 agonist ivuxolimab in advanced cancers. Repertoires were generated with immunoSEQ multiplex PCR, while TCRdb's copy carries only in-frame clones and drops some. The data hold 55,000 to 75,000 clones, with 85% observed a single time. The source was CD4+ or CD8+ T cells sorted from blood, collected in a trial of the OX40 agonist ivuxolimab. The receptors were gathered from an adult with an advanced solid tumor such as melanoma, head and neck, liver or kidney cancer. CDR3s include the opening cysteine and the closing phenylalanine or tryptophan. D genes are given only for firm matches. Clone size is stated in some rows and not others, as once, few, many or a class when expanded.

TRBJ1-2 | TRBV7-9 | - | few | TGTGCCAGCAGCTTAGCGGGCGGGCCCGGCTACACCTTC | CASSLAGGPGYTF
TRBJ2-5 | TRBV5-1 | TRBD1 | - | TGCGCCAGCAGCTTGGGGCCGACAGGGGGCCTAGAGGAGACCCAGTACTTC | CASSLGPTGGLEETQYF
TRBJ1-1 | TRBV5-1 | - | - | TGCGCCAGCAGCTTCCAGACGAACACTGAAGCTTTCTTT | CASSFQTNTEAFF
TRBJ1-1 | TRBV6-5 | TRBD1 | - | TGTGCCAGCAGTCCCGGGACAGGGGGGTCTGAAGCTTTCTTT | CASSPGTGGSEAFF
TRBJ2-7 | TRBV30 | - | - | TGTGCCTCCGCCCCCCGCAGGGTCTCCTACGAGCAGTACTTC | CASAPRRVSYEQYF
TRBJ1-1 | TRBV28 | - | - | TGTGCCAGCACCAAAACTTCGGGGGGGGACACTGAAGCTTTCTTT | CASTKTSGGDTEAFF
TRBJ2-7 | TRBV19 | - | - | TGTGCCAGTAGTATGAATCACTTGAGCGAGCAGTACTTC | CASSMNHLSEQYF
TRBJ2-3 | TRBV28 | TRBD1 | - | TGTGCCAGCAGTTGGGACAGGGGCACAGATACGCAGTATTTT | CASSWDRGTDTQYF
TRBJ2-5 | TRBV28 | - | - | TGTGCCAGCCGTTGGAGGGCCCGAGAGACCCAGTACTTC | CASRWRARETQYF
TRBJ1-5 | TRBV2 | TRBD1 | few | TGTGCCAGCAGTACAACTACAGGGGGCGTTCAGCCCCAGCATTTT | CASSTTTGGVQPQHF
TRBJ2-7 | TRBV19 | - | - | TGTGCCATCCGAAGCCGGGGCCTCAACGAGCAGTACTTC | CAIRSRGLNEQYF
TRBJ1-1 | TRBV29-1 | TRBD1 | - | TGCAGCGTTGGACAGGGAACAGCTTTCTTT | CSVGQGTAFF
TRBJ1-5 | TRBV11-2 | TRBD1 | few | TGTGCCAGCAGCTCACACAGGGGGTCTCAGCCCCAGCATTTT | CASSSHRGSQPQHF
TRBJ2-2 | TRBV6-5 | TRBD1 | - | TGTGCCAGCAGGGACAGGGGACCCGGGGAGCTGTTTTTT | CASRDRGPGELFF
TRBJ2-1 | TRBV30 | TRBD1 | - | TGTGCCTGGAGTATAGGGACAGGACGAGGCAATGAGCAGTTCTTC | CAWSIGTGRGNEQFF
TRBJ2-5 | TRBV6-1 | - | once | TGTGCCAGCACCCTTGGGCCTGCTGAGCAGTACTTC | CASTLGPAEQYF
TRBJ2-7 | TRBV6-6 | - | - | TGTGCCAGCAGTTCCCAGGGGGGACCCTACGAGCAGTACTTC | CASSSQGGPYEQYF
TRBJ1-2 | TRBV9 | TRBD1 | - | TGTGCCAGCAGCGACAACGAACAGGGGGCAGTCTATGGCTACACCTTC | CASSDNEQGAVYGYTF
TRBJ1-5 | TRBV7-8 | TRBD1 | - | TGTGCCAGCAAGGGACAGGCAAGCAATCAGCCCCAGCATTTT | CASKGQASNQPQHF
TRBJ2-1 | TRBV25-1 | TRBD2 | - | TGTGCCAGCAGTGAAGAGGGTAGCGGGAGAGAGCAGTTCTTC | CASSEEGSGREQFF
TRBJ2-1 | TRBV27 | - | - | TGTGCCAGCAGTTTATCTAGCAGGAGCTCCTACAATGAGCAGTTCTTC | CASSLSSRSSYNEQFF
TRBJ2-7 | TRBV9 | TRBD1 | - | TGTGCCAGCAGCGCACGGACAGGGCTCTACGAGCAGTACTTC | CASSARTGLYEQYF
TRBJ2-7 | TRBV6-6 | - | - | TGTGCCAGCAGTCCCGAGGCGGGGCCGTACGAGCAGTACTTC | CASSPEAGPYEQYF
TRBJ1-4 | TRBV10-3 | TRBD1 | - | TGTGCCATCAAGGCCTCCGGGACAGTTAATGAAAAACTGTTTTTT | CAIKASGTVNEKLFF
TRBJ2-7 | TRBV18 | - | - | TGTGCCAGCTCACCAAGGGACTTCTACGAGCAGTACTTC | CASSPRDFYEQYF
TRBJ2-7 | TRBV11-1 | - | - | TGTGCCAGCAGCCCCCGGACCGGGGCATACGAGCAGTACTTC | CASSPRTGAYEQYF
TRBJ2-3 | TRBV19 | TRBD1 | - | TGTGCCAGTATCGACAGGGGGCGAGGGGGTACGCAGTATTTT | CASIDRGRGGTQYF
TRBJ2-7 | TRBV27 | - | - | TGTGCCAGCAGTTTAACCACTACTAGGGCCCCCTACGAGCAGTACTTC | CASSLTTTRAPYEQYF
TRBJ1-1 | TRBV5-4 | - | once | TGTGCCAGCAGGTTTGAAACTGAAGCTTTCTTT | CASRFETEAFF
TRBJ1-5 | TRBV27 | - | few | TGTGCCAGTCAACAGGGTGACCAGCCCCAGCATTTT | CASQQGDQPQHF
TRBJ1-2 | TRBV5-1 | - | - | TGCGCCAGCAGCTATGGGGGGGCAGAGGGCTACACCTTC | CASSYGGAEGYTF
TRBJ2-3 | TRBV6-5 | - | - | TGTGCCAGCAGTTTCGAGCGCCTAGCGAGCGATACGCAGTATTTT | CASSFERLASDTQYF
TRBJ2-3 | TRBV18 | TRBD2 | - | TGTGCCAGCACAAAGGGAGGGACAGATACGCAGTATTTT | CASTKGGTDTQYF